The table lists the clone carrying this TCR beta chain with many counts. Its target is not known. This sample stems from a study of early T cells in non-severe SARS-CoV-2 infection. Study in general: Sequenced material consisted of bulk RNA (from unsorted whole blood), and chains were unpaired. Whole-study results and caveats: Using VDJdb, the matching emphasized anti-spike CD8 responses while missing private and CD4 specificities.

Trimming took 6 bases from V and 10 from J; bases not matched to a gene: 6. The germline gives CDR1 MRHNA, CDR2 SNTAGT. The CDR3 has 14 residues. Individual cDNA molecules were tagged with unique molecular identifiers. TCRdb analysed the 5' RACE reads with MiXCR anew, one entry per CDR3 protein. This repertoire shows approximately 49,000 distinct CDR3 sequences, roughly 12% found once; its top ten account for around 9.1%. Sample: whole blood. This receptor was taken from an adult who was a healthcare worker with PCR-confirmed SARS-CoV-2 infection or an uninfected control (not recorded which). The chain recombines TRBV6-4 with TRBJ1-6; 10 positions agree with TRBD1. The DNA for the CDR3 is TGTGCCAGCAGGACCGGACAGGGGGGATCACCCCTCCACTTT. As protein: CASRTGQGGSPLHF.